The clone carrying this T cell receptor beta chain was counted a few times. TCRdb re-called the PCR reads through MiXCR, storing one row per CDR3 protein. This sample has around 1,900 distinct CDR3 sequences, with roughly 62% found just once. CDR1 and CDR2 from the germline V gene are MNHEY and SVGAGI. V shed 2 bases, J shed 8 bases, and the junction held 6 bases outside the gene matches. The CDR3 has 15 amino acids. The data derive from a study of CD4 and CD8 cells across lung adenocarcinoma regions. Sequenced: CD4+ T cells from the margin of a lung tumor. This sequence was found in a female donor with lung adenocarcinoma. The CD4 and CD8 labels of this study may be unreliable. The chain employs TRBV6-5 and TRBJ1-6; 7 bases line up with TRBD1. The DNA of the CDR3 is TGTGCCAGCAGTTACACCACAGGGGAGGATTCACCCCTCCACTTT. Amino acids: CASSYTTGEDSPLHF.